The 9 T cell receptor beta chains reported below all come from one sample, sequenced in a study of early stage breast cancer tumors. Data came from immunoSEQ multiplex PCR; TCRdb stores just in-frame clones and leaves some out. The table records tens of thousands of clones, 80% to 95% of them present only once. Sequenced material: blood. These TCRs come from a person aged 70 to 85 with breast cancer.

The V and J genes are TRBV28 and TRBJ2-7; D is ambiguous. Germline lookup yields CDR1 MDHEN and CDR2 SYDVKM. The V end lost 5 bases, the J end lost 2 bases, and 4 bases lay between the germline ends. This CDR3 spans 11 amino acids. The CDR3 DNA sequence: TGTGCCAGCAGTCCCGCCTACGAGCAGTACTTC. It specifies CASSPAYEQYF. Complete variable domain (other parts from reference TRBV28 and TRBJ2-7): DVKVTQSSRYLVKRTGEKVFLECVQDMDHENMFWYRQDPGLGLRLIYFSYDVKMKEKGDIPEGYSVSREKKERFSLILESASTNQTSMYLCASSPAYEQYFGPGTRLTVT.

This sequence joins TRBV5-1 and TRBJ2-1; D ambiguous. V gave up 0 bases and J gave up 7 bases, with 5 bases separating them. The CDR3 length is 12 residues. Germline lookup yields CDR1 SGHRS and CDR2 YFSETQ. The DNA of the CDR3 is TGCGCCAGCAGCTTGGCCTTGAATGAGCAGTTCTTC. As protein: CASSLALNEQFF.

DNA for the CDR3: TGTGCCTGGAGTACAATGACAGGGTATCAGCCCCAGCATTTT. This codes for CAWSTMTGYQPQHF. The chain has TRBV30 and TRBJ1-5, with 7 bases identical to TRBD1. From germline, CDR1 is GTSNPN and CDR2 SVGIG (reference sequence). This CDR3 spans 14 amino acids. V trimming: 2 bases; J trimming: 5 bases; junction bases outside the gene matches: 6.

The V gene is TRBV5-1, the J gene TRBJ2-7; 7 bases line up with TRBD1. The CDR3 has 14 amino acids. CDR1 SGHRS and CDR2 YFSETQ come from the germline V gene. V gave up 4 bases and J gave up 0 bases; unmatched junction bases: 4. The CDR3 protein is CASSTEGASYEQYF. The DNA of the CDR3 is TGCGCCAGCAGCACCGAGGGGGCCTCCTACGAGCAGTACTTC. The complete variable domain, with remaining parts taken from reference TRBV5-1 and TRBJ2-7, reads KAGVTQTPRYLIKTRGQQVTLSCSPISGHRSVSWYQQTPGQGLQFLFEYFSETQRNKGNFPGRFSGRQFSNSRSEMNVSTLELGDSALYLCASSTEGASYEQYFGPGTRLTVT.

In DNA form, the CDR3 reads TGTGCCTGGAGTCCGGACAGGCGCACAGATACGCAGTATTTT. This translates into CAWSPDRRTDTQYF. This chain connects TRBV30 to TRBJ2-3; 7 positions match TRBD1. V lost 2 bases to trimming and J lost 1 base; unmatched junction nucleotides: 3. Germline-derived CDR1 and CDR2 are GTSNPN and SVGIG (reference sequence). This CDR3 comprises 14 residues.

The CDR3 region has the DNA TGTGCCAGCAGTACACAGGGTGCAGGGCAGCCCCAGCATTTT. Its protein is CASSTQGAGQPQHF. The J gene is TRBJ1-5, the V gene TRBV2; D may be TRBD1 (6 bases). Trimming removed 5 bases from V and 7 bases from J, with 15 bases in between. Germline V gene data show CDR1 as SNHLY and CDR2 as FYNNEI. The CDR3 is made up of 14 amino acids. Complete variable domain (other parts from reference TRBV2 and TRBJ1-5): EPEVTQTPSHQVTQMGQEVILRCVPISNHLYFYWYRQILGQKVEFLVSFYNNEISEKSEIFDDQFSVERPDGSNFTLKIRSTKLEDSAMYFCASSTQGAGQPQHFGDGTRLSIL.

This clone was recorded only once. The rearrangement links TRBV27 to TRBJ2-7, with 7 bases fitting TRBD2. Per the germline V gene, CDR1 is MNHEY and CDR2 is SMNVEV (reference sequence). There are 15 residues in the CDR3. The V gene end was trimmed by 2 bases and the J gene end by 8 bases; junction bases not matched to a gene: 12. The CDR3 is CASSLGRGEPSKQYF. The CDR3 region has the DNA TGTGCCAGCAGTTTAGGTCGGGGGGAACCCTCCAAGCAGTACTTC.

This chain joins TRBV7-9 and TRBJ2-2; perhaps TRBD1 as D (6 bases). Germline CDR1 SEHNR, CDR2 FQNEAQ (reference sequence). Trimming pared 0 bases from V and 1 base from J, leaving 12 bases between. This CDR3 is 17 amino acids long. CDR3 nucleotide sequence: TGTGCCAGCAGCTTAGCTCTAGGACAGCGGAACACCGGGGAGCTGTTTTTT. This codes for CASSLALGQRNTGELFF.

This chain connects TRBV4-3 to TRBJ2-3; TRBD1 matches at 7 bases. With 4 bases clipped from V and 4 bases from J, the junction kept 8 bases outside the gene matches. From germline, CDR1 is LGHNA and CDR2 YSLEER. This CDR3 has 15 amino acids. CDR3 loop: CASSLARGPSDTQYF. The CDR3 DNA sequence: TGCGCCAGCAGCCTCGCTAGGGGGCCATCAGATACGCAGTATTTT.